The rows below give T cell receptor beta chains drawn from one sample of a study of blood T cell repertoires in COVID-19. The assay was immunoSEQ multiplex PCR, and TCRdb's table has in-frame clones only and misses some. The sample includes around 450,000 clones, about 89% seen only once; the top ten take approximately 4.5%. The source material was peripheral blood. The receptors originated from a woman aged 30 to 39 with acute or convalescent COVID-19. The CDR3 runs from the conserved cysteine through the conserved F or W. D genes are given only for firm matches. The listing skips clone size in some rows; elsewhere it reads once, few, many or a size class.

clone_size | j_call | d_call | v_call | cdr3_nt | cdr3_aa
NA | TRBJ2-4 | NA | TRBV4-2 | TGTGCCAGCAGCCAAGCGGGGGCCAAAAACATTCAGTACTTC | CASSQAGAKNIQYF
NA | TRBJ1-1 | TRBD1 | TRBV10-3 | TGTGCCACCCGGGACAGGGGAGCTGCTTTCTTT | CATRDRGAAFF
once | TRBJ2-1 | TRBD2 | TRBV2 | TGTGCCAGCAGTGAAACGGGGGGACGGAATGAGCAGTTCTTC | CASSETGGRNEQFF
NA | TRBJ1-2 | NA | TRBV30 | TGTGCCTGGGGGGGACCTGGGAGGAACTATGGCTACACCTTC | CAWGGPGRNYGYTF
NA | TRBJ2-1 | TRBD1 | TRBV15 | TGTGCCACCAGCAGAGTGGACAGGGGAGATGAGCAGTTCTTC | CATSRVDRGDEQFF
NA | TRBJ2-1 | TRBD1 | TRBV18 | TGTGCCAGCTCACCGGCCGGGACAGGCGGTAGCTCGGAGCAGTTCTTC | CASSPAGTGGSSEQFF
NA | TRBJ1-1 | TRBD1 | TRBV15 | TGTGCCACCACCCGGGAAGGGGGCGTGATGAACACTGAAGCTTTCTTT | CATTREGGVMNTEAFF
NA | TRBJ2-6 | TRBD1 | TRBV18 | TGTGCCAGCTCATCGGGACAGGGGCTTAGGACTGGGGCCAACGTCCTGACTTTC | CASSSGQGLRTGANVLTF
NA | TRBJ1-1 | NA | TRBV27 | TGTGCCAGCAGTTTAGGAGGGAACACTGAAGCTTTCTTT | CASSLGGNTEAFF
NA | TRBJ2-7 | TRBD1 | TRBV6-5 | TGTGCCAGCAGTTACGGGACAGGGGGCTCGTCCTACGAGCAGTACTTC | CASSYGTGGSSYEQYF
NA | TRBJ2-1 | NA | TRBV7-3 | TGTGCCAGCAGCTCCGGACTAGGGGGTAGCAATGAGCAGTTCTTC | CASSSGLGGSNEQFF
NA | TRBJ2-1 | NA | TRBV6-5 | TGTGCCAGCAGCTCAGACCTTCGGGCCTACAATGAGCAGTTCTTC | CASSSDLRAYNEQFF
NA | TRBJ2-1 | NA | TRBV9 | TGTGCCAGCAGCGTTGCCCTGTGGGGCGAGCAGTTCTTC | CASSVALWGEQFF
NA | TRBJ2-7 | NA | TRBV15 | TGTGCCACCAGCAGAGATTCGCTAGTCCGCTACGAGCAGTACTTC | CATSRDSLVRYEQYF
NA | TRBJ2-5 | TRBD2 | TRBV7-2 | TGTGCCAGCAGCTTAGACCTGCTAGCGGGGGCCCAAGAGACCCAGTACTTC | CASSLDLLAGAQETQYF
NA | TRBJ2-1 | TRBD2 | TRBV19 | TGTGCCAGTAGTCCCAGTCGAGCGGGGGGGCTTTACAATGAGCAGTTCTTC | CASSPSRAGGLYNEQFF
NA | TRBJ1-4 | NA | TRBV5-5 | TGTGCCAGCAGCACCCAGGACACGGACGAAAAACTGTTTTTT | CASSTQDTDEKLFF
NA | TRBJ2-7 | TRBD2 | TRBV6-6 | TGTGCCACCCAGCGGGGGGCCGATTACGAGCAGTACTTC | CATQRGADYEQYF
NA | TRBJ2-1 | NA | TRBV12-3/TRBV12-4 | TGTGCCACAGCCGCAGGGTTCAATGAGCAGTTCTTC | CATAAGFNEQFF
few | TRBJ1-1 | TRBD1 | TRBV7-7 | TGTGCCAGCAGCTTACCCCCGACAGGGGGCCTTTCGGATCGGGACACTGAAGCTTTCTTT | CASSLPPTGGLSDRDTEAFF
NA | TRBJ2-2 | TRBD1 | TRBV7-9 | TGTGCCAGCGGGACAGAGACGCCCGGGGAGCTGTTTTTT | CASGTETPGELFF
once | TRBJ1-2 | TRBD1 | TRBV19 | TGTGCCAGTAGTATCACCGGGACAGTAAATTATGGCTACACCTTC | CASSITGTVNYGYTF
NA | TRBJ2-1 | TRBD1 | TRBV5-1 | TGCGCTAGCAGCGGCCGGGGACAGCAACACAATGAGCAGTTCTTC | CASSGRGQQHNEQFF
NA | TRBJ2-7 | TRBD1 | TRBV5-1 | TGCGCCAGCAGCTTGGTGGCCTTGGGACAGGGAAACTACGAGCAGTACTTC | CASSLVALGQGNYEQYF
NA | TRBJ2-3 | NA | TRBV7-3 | TGTGCCAGCAGCTTAGACATTCAAGATACGCAGTATTTT | CASSLDIQDTQYF
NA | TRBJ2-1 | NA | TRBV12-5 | TGTGCTAGTGGTTCCATACCGCAACAGGCTGACGAGCAGTTCTTC | CASGSIPQQADEQFF
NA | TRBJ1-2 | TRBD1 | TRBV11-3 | TGTGCCAGCAGCCCCCGGGACAGGGGGCGAATGGACTATGGCTACACCTTC | CASSPRDRGRMDYGYTF
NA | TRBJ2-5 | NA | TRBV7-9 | TGTGCCAGCAGCCCTAACACCCGGGGGTACCAAGAGACCCAGTACTTC | CASSPNTRGYQETQYF
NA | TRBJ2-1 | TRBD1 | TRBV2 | TGTGCCAACTCCGGGACAGGGGGCTACAATGAGCAGTTCTTC | CANSGTGGYNEQFF
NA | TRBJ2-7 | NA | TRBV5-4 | TGTGCCAGCAGCGCTGGGGCTAGTTACGAGCAGTACTTC | CASSAGASYEQYF
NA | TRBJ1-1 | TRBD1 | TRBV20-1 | TGCAGTGCTAGTAACAGGGGGTACACTGAAGCTTTCTTT | CSASNRGYTEAFF
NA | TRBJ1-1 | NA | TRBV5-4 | TGTGCCAGCAGCTTACAGCCGAACACTGAAGCTTTCTTT | CASSLQPNTEAFF
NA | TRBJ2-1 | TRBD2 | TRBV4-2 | TGTGCCAGCAGCCAAGCCGGTACGGGGGGGCGAGATGAGCAGTTCTTC | CASSQAGTGGRDEQFF
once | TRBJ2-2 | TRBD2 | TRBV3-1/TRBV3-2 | TGTGCCAGCAGCCAAGTCGGAGCGGGGGGGCGGAGCGGGGAGCTGTTTTTT | CASSQVGAGGRSGELFF
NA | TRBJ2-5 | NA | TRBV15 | TGTGCCACCAGCAGAGATCTCCGGGATTTAGAGACCCAGTACTTC | CATSRDLRDLETQYF
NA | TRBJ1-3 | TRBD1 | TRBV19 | TGTGCCAGTAATCCGGGACAGGGCCTCGTGGGAAACACCATATATTTT | CASNPGQGLVGNTIYF
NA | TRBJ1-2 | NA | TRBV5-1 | TGCGCCAGCAGCCCGCAGGGGAATGAGGATGGCTACACCTTC | CASSPQGNEDGYTF
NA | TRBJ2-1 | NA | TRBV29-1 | TGCAGCGTTGAAGATGGCAACTACAATGAGCAGTTCTTC | CSVEDGNYNEQFF
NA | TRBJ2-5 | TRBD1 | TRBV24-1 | TGTGCCACCAGTGATAAACGGACAGGGGGTACGGCCCAGTACTTC | CATSDKRTGGTAQYF
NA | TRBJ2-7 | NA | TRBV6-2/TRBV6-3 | TGTGCCAGCAGTTACTCGATTGAAACGGGTCCCTACGAGCAGTACTTC | CASSYSIETGPYEQYF
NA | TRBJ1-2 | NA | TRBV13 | TGTGCCAGCAGCTTTAGACAGAAAGCTAACTATGGCTACACCTTC | CASSFRQKANYGYTF
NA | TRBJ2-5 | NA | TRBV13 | TGTGCCAGCAGCCCCCGTGGCGCGCAGGGGGAGACCCAGTACTTC | CASSPRGAQGETQYF
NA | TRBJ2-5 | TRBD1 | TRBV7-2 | TGTGCCAGCAGCTTAGTTAAAGGGACAGTATGGCGGGAGACCCAGTACTTC | CASSLVKGTVWRETQYF
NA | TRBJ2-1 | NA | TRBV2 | TGTGCCAGCAGTGAAAGCGGGACAACCTACAATGAGCAGTTCTTC | CASSESGTTYNEQFF
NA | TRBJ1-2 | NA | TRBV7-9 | TGTGCCAGCAGCTTCCAGGGGAGCTATGGCTACACCTTC | CASSFQGSYGYTF
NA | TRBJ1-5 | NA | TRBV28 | TGTGCCAGCAGCCGGGGGAACAATCAGCCCCAGCATTTT | CASSRGNNQPQHF
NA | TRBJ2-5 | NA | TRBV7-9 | TGTGCCAGCAGCTTATGGGGGGACCCCCAAGAGACCCAGTACTTC | CASSLWGDPQETQYF
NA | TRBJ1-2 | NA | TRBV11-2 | TGTGCCAGCAGCCTGACTGGGGGAGGCTATGGCTACACCTTC | CASSLTGGGYGYTF
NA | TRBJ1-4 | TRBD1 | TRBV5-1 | TGCGCCAGCAGGGGACAGAGCCCAACTAATGAAAAACTGTTTTTT | CASRGQSPTNEKLFF
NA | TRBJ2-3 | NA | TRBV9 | TGTGCCAGCAGCGCGGGGGCAGATACGCAGTATTTT | CASSAGADTQYF
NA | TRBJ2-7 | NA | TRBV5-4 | TGTGCCAGCAGCTTGGGGAGGTCCGAGCAGTACTTC | CASSLGRSEQYF
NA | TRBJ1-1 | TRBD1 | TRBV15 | TGTGCCACCAGCAGTGCACAGGGGGATTTCACTGAAGCTTTCTTT | CATSSAQGDFTEAFF
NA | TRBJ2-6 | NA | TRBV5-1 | TGCGCCAGCAGCTTATTGTCAGGGGCCAACGTCCTGACTTTC | CASSLLSGANVLTF
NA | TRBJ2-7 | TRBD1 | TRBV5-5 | TGTGCCAGCAGCTTGTATGGGGGACAGAGCTCCTACGAGCAGTACTTC | CASSLYGGQSSYEQYF
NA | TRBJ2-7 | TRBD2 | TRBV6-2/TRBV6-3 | TGTGCCAGCAGTTACCCCCAGGGCGACGCGGGGGGGCGATACGAGCAGTACTTC | CASSYPQGDAGGRYEQYF
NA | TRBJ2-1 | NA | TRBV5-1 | TGCGCCAGCAGCTGGACACAGGGCAATGAGCAGTTCTTC | CASSWTQGNEQFF
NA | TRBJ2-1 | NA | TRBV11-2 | TGTGCCAGCAGCGGGGGGTCCAATGAGCAGTTCTTC | CASSGGSNEQFF